This entry lists 2 T cell receptor beta chains sequenced from one sample in a study of shared clonotypes between healthy human individuals. Sequenced by immunoSEQ multiplex PCR; TCRdb stores in-frame clones only, minus some. Here the sample spans over 750,000 clones, 90% to 97% being singletons. CD45RO-negative CD8 cells positively selected for CCR7 made up the naive population, which excluded terminally differentiated effector memory CD45RA+ cells. The material sequenced was naive CD8+ T cells sorted from blood. These receptor sequences come from a man aged 25-45 years in good health.

This rearrangement joins TRBV14 to TRBJ2-7; TRBD2 matches 11 bases. Looked up from germline, CDR1 is SGHDN and CDR2 is FVKESK. The CDR3 has 16 residues. V was pared by 0 bases and J by 4 bases, with 5 bases of the junction left unmatched. The CDR3 DNA is TGTGCCAGCAGCCAAGATCCCGCTAGCGGGAGGTACGAGCAGTACTTC. Amino acid sequence: CASSQDPASGRYEQYF.

The chain combines TRBV7-2 with TRBJ2-7; perhaps TRBD2 as D (6 bases). V dropped 1 base and J dropped 7 bases, with 11 bases sitting between them. CDR1 and CDR2 (germline): SGHTA, FQGNSA. This CDR3 is built from 13 residues. The CDR3 loop reads CASSLVNGSEQYF. CDR3 nucleotide sequence: TGTGCCAGCAGCTTAGTAAACGGGAGTGAGCAGTACTTC.